The rows below give T cell receptor beta chains drawn from one sample of a study of T cell changes during pregnancy in multiple sclerosis. TCRdb keeps only in-frame clones here, not all; method: immunoSEQ multiplex PCR. The sample has 55,000 to 65,000 clones; 80% to 95% are singletons. The material was CD4+ T cells from peripheral blood mononuclear cells, obtained before pregnancy. The origin of the receptors is a female donor with multiple sclerosis, enrolled in a pregnancy study. Both conserved end residues are part of each CDR3. D genes are given only for firm matches.

d_call: NA; j_call: TRBJ2-1; v_call: TRBV29-1; cdr3_nt: TGCAGCGTTGATGGACCGGGAACCAGGGGTGAGCAGTTCTTC; cdr3_aa: CSVDGPGTRGEQFF
d_call: TRBD1; j_call: TRBJ2-7; v_call: TRBV5-5; cdr3_nt: TGTGCCAGCAGCCGAGGGGGTGCAGGGGGCCAGGTCGAGCAGTACTTC; cdr3_aa: CASSRGGAGGQVEQYF
d_call: NA; j_call: TRBJ1-2; v_call: TRBV21-1; cdr3_nt: TGTGCCAGCAGCAAAGTGGGGGCAGGGGGCTTCTATGGCTACACCTTC; cdr3_aa: CASSKVGAGGFYGYTF
d_call: NA; j_call: TRBJ2-7; v_call: TRBV7-7; cdr3_nt: TGTGCTAGCAGCTTAGCCCTGGGCTACGAGCAGTACTTC; cdr3_aa: CASSLALGYEQYF
d_call: TRBD2; j_call: TRBJ2-5; v_call: TRBV7-9; cdr3_nt: TGTGCCAGCAGCATCACTAGCGGGTCCTTTGAGACCCAGTACTTC; cdr3_aa: CASSITSGSFETQYF
d_call: TRBD1; j_call: TRBJ1-1; v_call: TRBV7-2; cdr3_nt: TGTGCCAGCAGCGCGCCCGGACAGGGCAGGACTGAAGCTTTCTTT; cdr3_aa: CASSAPGQGRTEAFF
d_call: TRBD2; j_call: TRBJ2-5; v_call: TRBV2; cdr3_nt: TGTGCCAGCAGTAGCGGGAGAGGGCAAAAAGAGACCCAGTACTTC; cdr3_aa: CASSSGRGQKETQYF
d_call: NA; j_call: TRBJ1-1; v_call: TRBV7-9; cdr3_nt: TGTGCCAGCAGCTCCATCGGGACACCTCGAACGATTGAAGCTTTCTTT; cdr3_aa: CASSSIGTPRTIEAFF
d_call: NA; j_call: TRBJ1-2; v_call: TRBV5-1; cdr3_nt: TGCGCCAGCAGCGACCGGGACGGCGGGGACTATGGCTACACCTTC; cdr3_aa: CASSDRDGGDYGYTF
d_call: NA; j_call: TRBJ1-4; v_call: TRBV5-1; cdr3_nt: TGCGCCAGCAGCTTGGCCGGGGTTGAAAAACTGTTTTTT; cdr3_aa: CASSLAGVEKLFF
d_call: NA; j_call: TRBJ2-3; v_call: TRBV7-6; cdr3_nt: TGTGCCAGCAGCTTAATCTTTACAGATACGCAGTATTTT; cdr3_aa: CASSLIFTDTQYF
d_call: TRBD1; j_call: TRBJ1-5; v_call: TRBV7-2; cdr3_nt: TGTGCCAGCAGGCCGACAGGGGGAGGCAATCAGCCCCAGCATTTT; cdr3_aa: CASRPTGGGNQPQHF
d_call: NA; j_call: TRBJ1-1; v_call: TRBV11-3; cdr3_nt: TGTGCCAGCAGGAGGACAGACAAAGCTTTCTTT; cdr3_aa: CASRRTDKAFF
d_call: NA; j_call: TRBJ2-2; v_call: TRBV10-2; cdr3_nt: TGCGCCAGCAGTGAGAGGTCTCGAGGCGCGAACACCGGGGAGCTGTTTTTT; cdr3_aa: CASSERSRGANTGELFF
d_call: NA; j_call: TRBJ1-1; v_call: TRBV29-1; cdr3_nt: TGCAGCGTTGAAGGAGGATTGGGTCTGGGCACTGAAGCTTTCTTT; cdr3_aa: CSVEGGLGLGTEAFF
d_call: TRBD2; j_call: TRBJ2-1; v_call: TRBV4-3; cdr3_nt: TGCGCCAGCAGCCTCCATAGCGGGAGCGACAATGAGCAGTTCTTC; cdr3_aa: CASSLHSGSDNEQFF
d_call: TRBD2; j_call: TRBJ2-1; v_call: TRBV5-4; cdr3_nt: TGTGCCAGCAGCACTACTAGCGGGAGCTACAATGAGCAGTTCTTC; cdr3_aa: CASSTTSGSYNEQFF
d_call: TRBD1; j_call: TRBJ2-1; v_call: TRBV18; cdr3_nt: TGTGCCAGCTCACCAACAGGGGAGACCTACAATGAGCAGTTCTTC; cdr3_aa: CASSPTGETYNEQFF
d_call: TRBD1; j_call: TRBJ1-2; v_call: TRBV15; cdr3_nt: TGTGCCACCAGCAGAGATCAGGGGGGCTCTTATGGCTACACCTTC; cdr3_aa: CATSRDQGGSYGYTF
d_call: TRBD1; j_call: TRBJ2-7; v_call: TRBV5-8; cdr3_nt: TGTGCCAGCAGCTTTGTGACCGGACAGGTCTACGAGCAGTACTTC; cdr3_aa: CASSFVTGQVYEQYF
d_call: TRBD1; j_call: TRBJ1-5; v_call: TRBV6-5; cdr3_nt: TGTGCCAGTGATGACAGGGTAAGCAATCAGCCCCAGCATTTT; cdr3_aa: CASDDRVSNQPQHF
d_call: TRBD2; j_call: TRBJ2-7; v_call: TRBV19; cdr3_nt: TGTGCCAGTAGTAAATCCGGGACTAGTAATTACGAGCAGTACTTC; cdr3_aa: CASSKSGTSNYEQYF
d_call: TRBD1; j_call: TRBJ1-3; v_call: TRBV5-6; cdr3_nt: TGTGCCAGCCAGGGGGCATTCGGAAACACCATATATTTT; cdr3_aa: CASQGAFGNTIYF
d_call: TRBD1; j_call: TRBJ2-7; v_call: TRBV5-1; cdr3_nt: TGCGCCAGCAGCCCGGGACAGGGGAACGAGCAGTACTTC; cdr3_aa: CASSPGQGNEQYF
d_call: NA; j_call: TRBJ2-3; v_call: TRBV13; cdr3_nt: TGTGCCAGCAGACGAGGACCGGGGTTGGGAACGCAGTATTTT; cdr3_aa: CASRRGPGLGTQYF
d_call: NA; j_call: TRBJ2-6; v_call: TRBV14; cdr3_nt: TGTGCCAGCAGCCAAGCCCGCAGAACTGGGGCCAACGTCCTGACTTTC; cdr3_aa: CASSQARRTGANVLTF
d_call: TRBD1; j_call: TRBJ1-2; v_call: TRBV28; cdr3_nt: TGTGCCAGCAGTGGGCCTCTAGGGGGCGCAGTCGGCGGCTACACCTTC; cdr3_aa: CASSGPLGGAVGGYTF
d_call: NA; j_call: TRBJ1-2; v_call: TRBV7-8; cdr3_nt: TGTGCCAGCAGCGGGGTCTGGGGGCCGGGGCTCGGCTACACCTTC; cdr3_aa: CASSGVWGPGLGYTF
d_call: TRBD2; j_call: TRBJ2-2; v_call: TRBV27; cdr3_nt: TGTGCCAGCAGTTCCGGCATGGTAGCGGGAGGTGGCACCGGGGAGCTGTTTTTT; cdr3_aa: CASSSGMVAGGGTGELFF
d_call: NA; j_call: TRBJ2-7; v_call: TRBV7-8; cdr3_nt: TGTGCCAGCAGCTACAGGTCCTACGAGCAGTACTTC; cdr3_aa: CASSYRSYEQYF
d_call: NA; j_call: TRBJ1-1; v_call: TRBV28; cdr3_nt: TGTGCCAGCAGTTCCGGGGGGCATCCTGAAGCTTTCTTT; cdr3_aa: CASSSGGHPEAFF
d_call: NA; j_call: TRBJ2-1; v_call: TRBV19; cdr3_nt: TGTGCCAGTACCGCTTGGCGGGAATTTAGGAATGAGCAGTTCTTC; cdr3_aa: CASTAWREFRNEQFF
d_call: TRBD2; j_call: TRBJ2-7; v_call: TRBV2; cdr3_nt: TGTGCCAGCAGTGAAGAAGTCCTAGCGGGAGCCTACGAGCAGTACTTC; cdr3_aa: CASSEEVLAGAYEQYF
d_call: TRBD1; j_call: TRBJ1-6; v_call: TRBV7-2; cdr3_nt: TGTGCCAGCAGGCTCGACAGGGCTGATAATTCACCCCTCCACTTT; cdr3_aa: CASRLDRADNSPLHF
d_call: NA; j_call: TRBJ2-5; v_call: TRBV20-1; cdr3_nt: TGCAGTGCTAGACCCGAGGAGACCCAGTACTTC; cdr3_aa: CSARPEETQYF
d_call: NA; j_call: TRBJ2-7; v_call: TRBV2; cdr3_nt: TGTGCCAGTAGGGGGATAGGGGACACCTACGAGCAGTACTTC; cdr3_aa: CASRGIGDTYEQYF
d_call: NA; j_call: TRBJ2-7; v_call: TRBV6-6; cdr3_nt: TGTGCCAGCAGTCGACTAGTAAATTACGAGCAGTACTTC; cdr3_aa: CASSRLVNYEQYF
d_call: NA; j_call: TRBJ2-1; v_call: TRBV5-4; cdr3_nt: TGTGCCAGCACCAATCCAGGGCTGGGCTCCTACAATGAGCAGTTCTTC; cdr3_aa: CASTNPGLGSYNEQFF
d_call: TRBD2; j_call: TRBJ2-3; v_call: TRBV4-3; cdr3_nt: TGCGCCAGCAGCCAAGAACTAGCGGCGGTCACAGATACGCAGTATTTT; cdr3_aa: CASSQELAAVTDTQYF
d_call: TRBD1; j_call: TRBJ1-1; v_call: TRBV6-6; cdr3_nt: TGTGCCAGCAGTCCTGGCAGGGGGCCTACTGAAGCTTTCTTT; cdr3_aa: CASSPGRGPTEAFF
d_call: NA; j_call: TRBJ1-2; v_call: TRBV5-1; cdr3_nt: TGCGCCAGCAGCTTGGTTGTCGGAGGTGTCAGTTTCGATGGCTACACCTTC; cdr3_aa: CASSLVVGGVSFDGYTF